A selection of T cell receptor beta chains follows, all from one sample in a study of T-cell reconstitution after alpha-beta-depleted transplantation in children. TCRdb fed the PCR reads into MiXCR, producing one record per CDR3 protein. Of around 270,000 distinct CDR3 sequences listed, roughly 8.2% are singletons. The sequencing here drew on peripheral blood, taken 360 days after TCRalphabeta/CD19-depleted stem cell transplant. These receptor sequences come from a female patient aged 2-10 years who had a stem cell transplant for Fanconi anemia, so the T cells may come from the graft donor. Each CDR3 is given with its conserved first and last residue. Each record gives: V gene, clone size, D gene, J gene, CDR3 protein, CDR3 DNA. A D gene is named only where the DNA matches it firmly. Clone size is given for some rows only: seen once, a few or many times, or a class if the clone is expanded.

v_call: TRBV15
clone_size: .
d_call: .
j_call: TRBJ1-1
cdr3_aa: CATSRDFQGTEAFF
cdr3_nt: TGTGCCACCAGCAGAGATTTTCAGGGGACTGAAGCTTTCTTT

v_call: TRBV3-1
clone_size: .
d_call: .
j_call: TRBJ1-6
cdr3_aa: CASSPWDGSSVSYNSPLHF
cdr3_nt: TGTGCCAGCAGTCCATGGGACGGCTCGTCGGTCTCCTATAATTCACCCCTCCACTTT

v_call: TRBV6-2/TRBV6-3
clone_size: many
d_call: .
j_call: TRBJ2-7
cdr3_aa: CASSRLDRVRQYF
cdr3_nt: TGTGCCAGCAGTCGACTAGACAGGGTTCGGCAGTACTTC

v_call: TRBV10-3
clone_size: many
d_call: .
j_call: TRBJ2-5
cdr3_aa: CAIRDTGQETQYF
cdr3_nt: TGTGCCATCAGAGACACAGGTCAAGAGACCCAGTACTTC

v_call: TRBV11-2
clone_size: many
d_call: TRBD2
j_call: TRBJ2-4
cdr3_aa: CASSLVLGQSRGGLKNIQYF
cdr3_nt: TGTGCCAGCAGCTTAGTTTTGGGCCAGTCTCGGGGGGGTCTAAAAAACATTCAGTACTTC

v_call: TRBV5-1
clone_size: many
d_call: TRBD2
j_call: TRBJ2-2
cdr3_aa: CASSLGTSGSRELFF
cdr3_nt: TGCGCCAGCAGCTTAGGGACTAGCGGGAGCCGGGAGCTGTTTTTT

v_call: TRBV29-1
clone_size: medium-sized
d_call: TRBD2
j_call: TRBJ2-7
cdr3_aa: CSVELAGEETYEQYF
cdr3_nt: TGCAGCGTTGAGCTAGCGGGAGAAGAGACCTACGAGCAGTACTTC

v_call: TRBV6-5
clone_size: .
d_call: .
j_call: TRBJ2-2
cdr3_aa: CASSYYGGGANTGELFF
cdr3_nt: TGTGCCAGCAGTTACTACGGTGGGGGGGCCAACACCGGGGAGCTGTTTTTT

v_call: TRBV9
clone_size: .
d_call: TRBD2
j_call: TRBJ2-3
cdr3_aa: CASSVAPVAGGQHTQYF
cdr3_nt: TGTGCCAGCAGCGTAGCCCCGGTAGCGGGGGGGCAGCATACGCAGTATTTT

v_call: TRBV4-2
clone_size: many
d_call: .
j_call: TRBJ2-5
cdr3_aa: CASSQDKGWETQYF
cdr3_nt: TGTGCCAGCAGCCAAGATAAGGGTTGGGAGACCCAGTACTTC

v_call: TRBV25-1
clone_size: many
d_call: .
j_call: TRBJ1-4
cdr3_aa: CASSDRATNEKLFF
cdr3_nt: TGTGCCAGCAGTGACAGGGCAACTAATGAAAAACTGTTTTTT

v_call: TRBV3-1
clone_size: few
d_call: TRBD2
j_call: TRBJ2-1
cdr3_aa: CASSLSGGAFYEQFF
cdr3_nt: TGTGCCAGCAGCCTTAGCGGGGGGGCCTTTTATGAGCAGTTCTTC